The clone carrying this TCR beta chain was counted ten times or more. The antigen remains undetermined. Genomic DNA was employed as the template in profiling TCR beta VDJ and CDR3. TCRdb ran MiXCR on the reads and lists one entry per CDR3 protein. Seen here are 90,000 to 130,000 distinct CDR3 sequences, 40% to 60% observed once, and the top ten hold around a third. This entry belongs to a study of CD8+CD57+ T cells in acquired aplastic anemia. Study at large: Sorting CD4+ and CD8+ cells gave DNA averaging 3.2 ug. There were 10 million or so reads, on average, for CD4+ cells from healthy donors.

Overall study results and limits: Patients and controls shared 25 to 30 CD8+ CDR3 sequences. Patients versus controls showed no significant CD8+ Simpson's diversity difference.

V lost 6 bases and J 3 bases, leaving 12 bases between the germline ends. The CDR3 has 13 residues. The germline V gene encodes CDR1 MGHDK and CDR2 SYGVNS. What was sequenced was sorted CD4+, CD8+, or CD8+CD57+ T cells (not recorded which) from PBMCs. V gene TRBV25-1 combines with J gene TRBJ2-7; the D gene is possibly TRBD2 (6 bases). This sequence was found in a human donor in good health, serving as a control. CDR3 DNA: TGTGCCAGCAGCCCCCCGGGAGTCTACGAGCAGTACTTC. Encoded protein: CASSPPGVYEQYF.